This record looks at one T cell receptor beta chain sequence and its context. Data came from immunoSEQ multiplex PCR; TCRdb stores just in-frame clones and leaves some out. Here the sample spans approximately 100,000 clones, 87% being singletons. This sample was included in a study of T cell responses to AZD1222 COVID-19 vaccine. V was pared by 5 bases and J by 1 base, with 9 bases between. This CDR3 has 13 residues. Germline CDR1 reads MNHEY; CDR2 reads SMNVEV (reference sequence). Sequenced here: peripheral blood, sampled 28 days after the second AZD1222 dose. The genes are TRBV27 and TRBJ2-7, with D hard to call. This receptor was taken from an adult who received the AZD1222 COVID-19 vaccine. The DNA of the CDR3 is TGTGCCAGCAGTGAATTCGGTTCCTACGAGCAGTACTTC. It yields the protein CASSEFGSYEQYF.